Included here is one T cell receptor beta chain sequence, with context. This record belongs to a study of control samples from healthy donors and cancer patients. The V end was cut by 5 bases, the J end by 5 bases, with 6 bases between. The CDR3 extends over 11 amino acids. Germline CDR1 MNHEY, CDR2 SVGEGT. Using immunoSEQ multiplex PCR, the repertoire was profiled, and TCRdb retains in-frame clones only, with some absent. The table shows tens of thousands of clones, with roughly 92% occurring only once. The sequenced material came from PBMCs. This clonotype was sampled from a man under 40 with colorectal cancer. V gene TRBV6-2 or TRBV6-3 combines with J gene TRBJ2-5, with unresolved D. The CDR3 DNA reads TGTGCCAGCAGTACCATGGAGACCCAGTACTTC. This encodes CASSTMETQYF.